One and the same sample provided the 32 T cell receptor beta chains below, sequenced in a study of spatial heterogeneity in lung cancer. Sample time point: sample taken at primary tumor resection. Points from the study as a whole: Tracking of tumor mutation counts was seen in expanded intratumoral alpha and beta TCR counts.

Their antigens are not known. One entry per CDR3 protein results from TCRdb running MiXCR on the 5' RACE reads. The sample carries roughly 17,000 distinct CDR3 sequences, 6.5% to 8.5% recorded once. Sequencing used lung tumor tissue, obtained at surgery. Receptors were obtained from a female donor with early-stage non-small cell lung cancer.

This clonotype was seen at least ten times. This beta chain slipped into a library made for alpha chains as a stray read, so its size is not meaningful. The V and J genes are TRBV7-2 and TRBJ1-1; D unresolved. Germline CDR1 is SGHTA and CDR2 is FQGNSA. The CDR3 spans 14 residues. Between the trimmed V and J ends, which lost 5 bases and 6 bases, there was a span of 16 bases. The DNA of the CDR3 is TGTGCCAGCAGCCCTAATGGAGGGTACGCTGAAGCTTTCTTT. Translated: CASSPNGGYAEAFF.

A note on this clonotype: A library prepared for alpha chains yielded this beta chain as an off-target read; its size is of little meaning. The rearrangement links TRBV2 to TRBJ2-2, with D possibly being TRBD1 (6 bases). The germline V gene has CDR1 SNHLY and CDR2 FYNNEI. The germline V and J ends were trimmed by 6 bases and 6 bases, with 17 bases remaining between them. The CDR3 consists of 15 residues. The CDR3 loop is CASSRDTIGPGELFF. The CDR3 DNA reads TGTGCCAGCAGCCGGGACACCATAGGTCCCGGGGAGCTGTTTTTT.

This clonotype was detected many times. Within a library made for alpha chains, this beta chain is off target, and its count is uninformative. The chain couples TRBV2 to TRBJ2-5; D might be TRBD2 (6 bases). Trimming shortened V by 6 bases and J by 5 bases, and 10 bases separated the two germline ends. CDR1 SNHLY and CDR2 FYNNEI come from the germline V gene. This CDR3 comprises 12 residues. The CDR3 protein is CASRERVETQYF. The CDR3 DNA follows: TGTGCCAGCAGGGAGCGGGTTGAGACCCAGTACTTC.

This clonotype was seen repeatedly, ten times or more. Being off target in a library aimed at alpha chains, this beta chain has a size of little meaning. For the CDR3, the DNA is TGTGCCAGCAGCGCCCTGGGGGCGGTCGAGCAGTACTTC. Its translation: CASSALGAVEQYF. This chain links TRBV9 with TRBJ2-7; weak D call: TRBD1 (6 bases). The V gene's germline CDR1 is SGDLS and CDR2 YYNGEE. The CDR3 sequence is 13 residues long. V was trimmed by 3 bases and J by 6 bases, leaving 13 bases between them.

This clonotype is labeled medium-sized. Since the library was made to target alpha chains, this beta chain is a stray read and its abundance is not meaningful. The rearrangement links TRBV12-3 or TRBV12-4 to TRBJ1-6, with TRBD1 matching 9 bases. The CDR3 contains 14 residues. V shed 6 bases, J shed 10 bases, and the junction held 7 bases outside the gene matches. CDR3 residues: CASRRDRAGSPLHF. CDR3 sequence (DNA): TGTGCCAGCAGACGGGACAGGGCAGGCTCACCCCTCCACTTT.

This clonotype was counted ten times or more. This beta chain is an off-target read within a library intended for alpha chains, so its frequency means little. The chain has TRBV7-8 and TRBJ2-5, with D perhaps matching TRBD1 (5 bases). The CDR3 length is 14 residues. V dropped 5 bases and J dropped 4 bases, with 14 bases sitting between them. CDR1 and CDR2 from the germline V gene are SGHVS and FQNEAQ. CDR3 nucleotides: TGTGCCAGCAGCCCCCAGGGCCGCGCAGAGACCCAGTACTTC. Its protein product is CASSPQGRAETQYF.

This clonotype has at least ten counts. Since the library was made to target alpha chains, this beta chain is a stray read and its abundance is not meaningful. As DNA, the CDR3 is TGTGCCGGGGACATTTCTCCTCCCACAGATACGCAGTATTTT. Its translation is CAGDISPPTDTQYF. This sequence joins TRBV2 and TRBJ2-3; perhaps TRBD1 as D (6 bases). Germline V gives CDR1 SNHLY, CDR2 FYNNEI. The CDR3 runs to 14 residues. Trimming took off 11 bases at V and 2 bases at J, with 17 bases between the two ends. The full variable domain, with the rest looked up from reference TRBV2 and TRBJ2-3, is EPEVTQTPSHQVTQMGQEVILRCVPISNHLYFYWYRQILGQKVEFLVSFYNNEISEKSEIFDDQFSVERPDGSNFTLKIRSTKLEDSAMYFCAGDISPPTDTQYFGPGTRLTVL.

Many counts were recorded for this clonotype. Since the library was made to target alpha chains, this beta chain is a stray read and its abundance is not meaningful. The genes are TRBV2 and TRBJ1-1; D not certain. Germline-derived CDR1 and CDR2 are SNHLY and FYNNEI. This CDR3 is 15 amino acids long. V lost 1 base and J 0 bases, leaving 9 bases between the germline ends. The CDR3 DNA sequence: TGTGCCAGCAGTGAAGACGCCGCCATGAACACTGAAGCTTTCTTT. This codes for CASSEDAAMNTEAFF. Variable domain in full (rest from reference TRBV2 and TRBJ1-1): EPEVTQTPSHQVTQMGQEVILRCVPISNHLYFYWYRQILGQKVEFLVSFYNNEISEKSEIFDDQFSVERPDGSNFTLKIRSTKLEDSAMYFCASSEDAAMNTEAFFGQGTRLTVV.

Details on this clonotype: A much larger clone is a single base away; this may be a read error. For a library built for alpha chains, this beta chain is a stray read; little rests on its size. This chain links TRBV15 with TRBJ2-5; 9 positions agree with TRBD2. The CDR3 spans 16 residues. The germline V gene has CDR1 LNHNV and CDR2 YYDKDF (reference sequence). V shed 3 bases and J 1 base; nucleotides not matched to a gene: 6. The CDR3 DNA is TGTGCCACCAGCAGGGCCGAGACTAGCGGCCAAGAGACCCAGTACTTC. It is translated as CATSRAETSGQETQYF.

The sample holds many counts of this clonotype. This beta chain is off target for a library built for alpha chains, so its abundance means little. This chain links TRBV7-2 with TRBJ2-3, with TRBD2 matching 7 bases. J was trimmed by 4 bases and V by 2 bases; bases with no gene match: 9. CDR3 length equals 16 residues. The germline gives CDR1 SGHTA, CDR2 FQGNSA. The CDR3 coding sequence is TGTGCCAGCAGCTTATCTAGATCGGGAGGTTCAGATACGCAGTATTTT. Amino acid sequence: CASSLSRSGGSDTQYF. Drawing the rest from reference TRBV7-2 and TRBJ2-3, the complete variable domain is GAGVSQSPSNKVTEKGKDVELRCDPISGHTALYWYRQSLGQGLEFLIYFQGNSAPDKSGLPSDRFSAERTGGSVSTLTIQRTQQEDSAVYLCASSLSRSGGSDTQYFGPGTRLTVL.

There are many counts of this clonotype. This beta chain lies outside the target of a library built for alpha chains; its clone size means little. The chain combines TRBV28 with TRBJ1-4; possible D gene TRBD1, 6 bases. The CDR3 extends over 15 amino acids. Germline values: CDR1 MDHEN, CDR2 SYDVKM. Trimming left V 6 bases short and J 6 bases short, with 17 bases between. CDR3 amino acids: CASSPRRTVDEKLFF. The CDR3, as DNA: TGTGCCAGCAGCCCACGTCGGACAGTCGATGAAAAACTGTTTTTT.

This clonotype was recorded at least ten times. A library prepared for alpha chains yielded this beta chain as an off-target read; its size is of little meaning. CDR3 protein: CASSANGTGGELGHF. CDR3 sequence (DNA): TGTGCCAGCAGCGCGAACGGGACAGGCGGAGAGCTAGGGCATTTT. The chain couples TRBV9 to TRBJ1-5; TRBD1 aligns across 8 bases. The CDR3 length is 15 residues. The germline CDR1 and CDR2 sequences are SGDLS and YYNGEE. J lost 15 bases, V lost 3 bases, and 17 bases had no gene match.

This clonotype was detected many times. The library was prepared for alpha chains; this beta chain is a stray read, so its frequency means little. V gene TRBV12-3 or TRBV12-4 combines with J gene TRBJ2-6; 7 bases fit TRBD1. This CDR3 spans 17 amino acids. J gave up 4 bases and V 5 bases, and 11 bases lay outside the gene matches. The CDR3 DNA reads TGTGCCAGCAGTGTTAACACAGGGGCAGAAGGGGCCAACGTCCTGACTTTC. This sequence encodes CASSVNTGAEGANVLTF.

A few counts support this clonotype. The library was designed around alpha chains, so this beta chain is a stray read whose abundance carries little weight. The chain uses TRBV20-1 and TRBJ2-7; D is unclear. Germline loops: CDR1 DFQATT, CDR2 SNEGSKA (reference sequence). CDR3 length equals 10 residues. V shed 4 bases and J shed 5 bases, with 6 bases lying between them. CDR3 DNA sequence: TGCAGTGCTACAGGTGACGAGCAGTACTTC. Its translation is CSATGDEQYF.

At least ten counts were recorded for this clonotype. This beta chain was picked up by a library intended for alpha chains and is off target, so its count carries little meaning. The chain links TRBV9 to TRBJ2-5; 7 bases fit TRBD1. CDR1 SGDLS and CDR2 YYNGEE come from the germline V gene. The CDR3 has 14 residues. V dropped 0 bases and J dropped 9; count of bases not matched to a gene: 8. In DNA form, the CDR3 reads TGTGCCAGCAGCGTAGCTACAGGGGCTTGGGCCCAGTACTTC. Its protein is CASSVATGAWAQYF.

This clonotype was found many times. This beta chain is an off-target read within a library intended for alpha chains, so its frequency means little. The rearrangement joins TRBV7-2 to TRBJ1-3; D is undetermined. CDR3 length: 14 amino acids. Trimming removed 1 base at V and 5 bases at J, with 9 bases between. Germline CDR1 is SGHTA and CDR2 is FQGNSA. CDR3 sequence reads: CASSLEGGRNTIYF. In DNA, the CDR3 is TGTGCCAGCAGCTTAGAAGGAGGAAGAAACACCATATATTTT.

At least ten counts were recorded for this clonotype. The library was designed around alpha chains, so this beta chain is a stray read whose abundance carries little weight. Here the CDR3 reads CASSLVGEQFF. CDR3 nucleotide sequence: TGTGCCAGCAGCTTGGTGGGTGAGCAGTTCTTC. The chain recombines TRBV5-6 with TRBJ2-1, with D unclear. Germline V CDR1 and CDR2: SGHDT, YYEEEE. The CDR3 is 11 residues long. V shed 0 bases and J shed 9 bases, with 4 bases lying between them.

On this clonotype itself: A library prepared for alpha chains yielded this beta chain as an off-target read; its size is of little meaning. The chain uses TRBV5-6 and TRBJ1-5, with 8 nucleotides matching TRBD1. The CDR3 runs to 16 residues. Germline-derived CDR1 and CDR2 are SGHDT and YYEEEE. V shed 4 bases and J 0 bases; nucleotides not matched to a gene: 6. CDR3 region: CASSLDRGNSNQPQHF. DNA of the CDR3: TGTGCCAGCAGCCTAGACAGGGGCAATAGCAATCAGCCCCAGCATTTT.

This clonotype was detected ten times or more. Being off target in a library aimed at alpha chains, this beta chain has a size of little meaning. This sequence joins TRBV5-6 and TRBJ2-5; 7 bases map to TRBD1. Per the germline V gene, CDR1 is SGHDT and CDR2 is YYEEEE. Unmatched junction bases numbered 2, after V lost 1 base and J lost 5 bases. The CDR3 is 13 residues long. This chain's CDR3 is CASSLIQGETQYF. The CDR3 region has the DNA TGTGCCAGCAGCTTGATACAGGGGGAGACCCAGTACTTC. Variable domain in full (rest from reference TRBV5-6 and TRBJ2-5): DAGVTQSPTHLIKTRGQQVTLRCSPKSGHDTVSWYQQALGQGPQFIFQYYEEEERQRGNFPDRFSGHQFPNYSSELNVNALLLGDSALYLCASSLIQGETQYFGPGTRLLVL.

This clonotype showed up just a few times. This beta chain lies outside the target of a library built for alpha chains; its clone size means little. The V call is TRBV6-5, the J call TRBJ2-7; D may be TRBD1 (6 bases). Germline CDR1 reads MNHEY; CDR2 reads SVGAGI. The CDR3 length is 20 residues. V was trimmed by 6 bases and J by 0 bases, leaving 30 bases between them. The CDR3: CASRSLMADPGTLISYEQYF. CDR3 DNA: TGTGCCAGCAGGTCCTTAATGGCGGATCCAGGGACACTGATCTCCTACGAGCAGTACTTC.

Turning to this clonotype: The library was designed around alpha chains, so this beta chain is a stray read whose abundance carries little weight. The rearrangement uses TRBV3-1 and TRBJ1-3; D is possibly TRBD1 (6 bases). V was clipped by 2 bases and J by 5 bases, with 16 bases between them. This CDR3 contains 16 residues. Per germline, CDR1 LGHDT and CDR2 YNNKEL (reference sequence). The CDR3 nucleotides are TGTGCCAGCAGCCAAATACAGGGTGTTTCTAGAAACACCATATATTTT. Residues: CASSQIQGVSRNTIYF.

This clonotype was recorded at least ten times. The size of this beta chain means little, since it is a stray read in a library made for alpha chains. CDR3: CSAKRVRGLLGEQYF. The CDR3 nucleotides read TGCAGTGCTAAGCGCGTCCGGGGACTGCTCGGCGAGCAGTACTTC. The chain is built from TRBV20-1 and TRBJ2-7; D may be TRBD2 (6 bases). Germline CDR1 and CDR2: DFQATT and SNEGSKA (reference sequence). V was pared by 4 bases and J by 6 bases, with 22 bases between. The CDR3 spans 15 residues.

A note on this clonotype: This beta chain is an unintended read in a library built for alpha chains; its size means little. The rearrangement uses TRBV27 and TRBJ2-3; 9 nucleotides align to TRBD1. There are 17 residues in the CDR3. Germline CDR1 is MNHEY and CDR2 is SMNVEV (reference sequence). The V and J ends lost 1 base and 5 bases, in that order; junction bases with no gene match: 10. The CDR3 is CASSLLTVRQGEDTQYF. CDR3 DNA: TGTGCCAGCAGTTTATTGACCGTAAGACAGGGGGAAGATACGCAGTATTTT.

Only a few counts were recorded for this clonotype. Since it is a stray read in a library aimed at alpha chains, this beta chain has a size that is not meaningful. The chain carries TRBV5-4 and TRBJ1-6; possibly TRBD1 for D (6 bases). The germline CDR1 and CDR2 sequences are SGHNT and YYREEE (reference sequence). Trimming shortened V by 3 bases and J by 9 bases, and 19 bases separated the two germline ends. The CDR3 loop spans 16 amino acids. CDR3 region: CASSSPDSGAGSPLHF. The DNA of the CDR3 is TGTGCCAGCAGCTCCCCGGACTCGGGGGCTGGTTCACCCCTCCACTTT.

This clonotype showed up many times. This beta chain is off target for a library built for alpha chains, so its abundance means little. The V call is TRBV27, the J call TRBJ1-2, with D perhaps matching TRBD1 (5 bases). Germline V gives CDR1 MNHEY, CDR2 SMNVEV (reference sequence). The CDR3 has 19 amino acids. V lost 5 bases and J 0 bases, leaving 25 bases between the germline ends. The DNA for the CDR3 is TGTGCCAGCAGTCCGTACCCGACCAGCGGGGCCATAGCTAACTATGGCTACACCTTC. Protein product: CASSPYPTSGAIANYGYTF.

This clonotype has at least ten counts. This beta chain represents an off-target read in a library built for alpha chains; its size is of limited meaning. The gene calls are TRBV20-1 and TRBJ1-5, with a weak D call TRBD1 (6 bases). The V end lost 2 bases, the J end lost 8 bases, and 10 bases lay between the germline ends. The CDR3 is 12 amino acids. Looked up from germline, CDR1 is DFQATT and CDR2 is SNEGSKA (reference sequence). As DNA, the CDR3 is TGCAGTGCTAGAACAGGGACGGAGCCCCAGCATTTT. The encoded protein is CSARTGTEPQHF.

There are many counts of this clonotype. Being off target in a library aimed at alpha chains, this beta chain has a size of little meaning. V gene TRBV6-6 combines with J gene TRBJ2-5; 10 positions match TRBD1. The trim removed 7 bases at V and 7 bases at J, leaving 9 bases unmatched. The germline CDR1 and CDR2 sequences are MNHNY and SVGAGI (reference sequence). The CDR3 covers 14 residues. CDR3 coding DNA: TGTGCCAGCACGGCGGGACAGGGGAGGGGGACCCAGTACTTC. It codes for CASTAGQGRGTQYF.

The table lists this clonotype with many counts. This beta chain was picked up by a library intended for alpha chains and is off target, so its count carries little meaning. This sequence joins TRBV18 and TRBJ1-2, with TRBD1 as a possible D gene (5 bases). Between the trimmed V and J ends, which lost 0 bases and 1 base, there was a span of 9 bases. The CDR3 contains 15 residues. The germline V gene encodes CDR1 KGHSH and CDR2 LQKENI. CDR3 bases: TGTGCCAGCTCACCACCGGGGCGGGATAACTATGGCTACACCTTC. Residues: CASSPPGRDNYGYTF.

This clonotype was recorded at least ten times. This beta chain lies outside the target of a library built for alpha chains; its clone size means little. The chain links TRBV15 to TRBJ2-1, with D tentatively TRBD1 (7 bases). Germline assignment: CDR1 LNHNV and CDR2 YYDKDF (reference sequence). Trimming left V 4 bases short and J 9 bases short, with 10 bases between. CDR3 length: 12 amino acids. This CDR3 is CATSTGGSEQFF. The CDR3 coding sequence is TGTGCCACCAGCACAGGGGGGAGTGAGCAGTTCTTC.

This clonotype has ten or more counts. Within a library made for alpha chains, this beta chain is off target, and its count is uninformative. The chain couples TRBV28 to TRBJ1-1; D gene unclear. Trimming cost V 1 base and J 1 base, with 7 bases left between them. The CDR3 loop spans 14 amino acids. From germline, CDR1 is MDHEN and CDR2 SYDVKM. CDR3 DNA: TGTGCCAGCAGTTTATTAGGAGGGAACACTGAAGCTTTCTTT. Its translation: CASSLLGGNTEAFF.

This clonotype has a count of ten or more. Little can be read into the size of this beta chain, an off-target read in a library designed for alpha chains. The V gene is TRBV7-3, the J gene TRBJ1-2; tentatively, D is TRBD1 (5 bases). CDR1 is SGHTA, CDR2 FQGTGA, per germline. Between the trimmed V and J ends, which lost 6 bases and 2 bases, there was a span of 10 bases. This CDR3 comprises 13 residues. Here the CDR3 reads CASSQGVNYGYTF. CDR3 nucleotides: TGTGCCAGCAGTCAGGGTGTCAACTATGGCTACACCTTC.

There are many counts of this clonotype. Since the library was made to target alpha chains, this beta chain is a stray read and its abundance is not meaningful. This chain joins TRBV4-3 and TRBJ2-3; TRBD1 agrees at 7 bases. The CDR3 is 15 residues long. With 0 bases clipped from V and 6 bases from J, the junction kept 6 bases outside the gene matches. Looked up from germline, CDR1 is LGHNA and CDR2 is YSLEER. CDR3: CASSQEGTVRDTQYF. Written as DNA, the CDR3 is TGCGCCAGCAGCCAAGAAGGGACAGTGAGGGATACGCAGTATTTT.